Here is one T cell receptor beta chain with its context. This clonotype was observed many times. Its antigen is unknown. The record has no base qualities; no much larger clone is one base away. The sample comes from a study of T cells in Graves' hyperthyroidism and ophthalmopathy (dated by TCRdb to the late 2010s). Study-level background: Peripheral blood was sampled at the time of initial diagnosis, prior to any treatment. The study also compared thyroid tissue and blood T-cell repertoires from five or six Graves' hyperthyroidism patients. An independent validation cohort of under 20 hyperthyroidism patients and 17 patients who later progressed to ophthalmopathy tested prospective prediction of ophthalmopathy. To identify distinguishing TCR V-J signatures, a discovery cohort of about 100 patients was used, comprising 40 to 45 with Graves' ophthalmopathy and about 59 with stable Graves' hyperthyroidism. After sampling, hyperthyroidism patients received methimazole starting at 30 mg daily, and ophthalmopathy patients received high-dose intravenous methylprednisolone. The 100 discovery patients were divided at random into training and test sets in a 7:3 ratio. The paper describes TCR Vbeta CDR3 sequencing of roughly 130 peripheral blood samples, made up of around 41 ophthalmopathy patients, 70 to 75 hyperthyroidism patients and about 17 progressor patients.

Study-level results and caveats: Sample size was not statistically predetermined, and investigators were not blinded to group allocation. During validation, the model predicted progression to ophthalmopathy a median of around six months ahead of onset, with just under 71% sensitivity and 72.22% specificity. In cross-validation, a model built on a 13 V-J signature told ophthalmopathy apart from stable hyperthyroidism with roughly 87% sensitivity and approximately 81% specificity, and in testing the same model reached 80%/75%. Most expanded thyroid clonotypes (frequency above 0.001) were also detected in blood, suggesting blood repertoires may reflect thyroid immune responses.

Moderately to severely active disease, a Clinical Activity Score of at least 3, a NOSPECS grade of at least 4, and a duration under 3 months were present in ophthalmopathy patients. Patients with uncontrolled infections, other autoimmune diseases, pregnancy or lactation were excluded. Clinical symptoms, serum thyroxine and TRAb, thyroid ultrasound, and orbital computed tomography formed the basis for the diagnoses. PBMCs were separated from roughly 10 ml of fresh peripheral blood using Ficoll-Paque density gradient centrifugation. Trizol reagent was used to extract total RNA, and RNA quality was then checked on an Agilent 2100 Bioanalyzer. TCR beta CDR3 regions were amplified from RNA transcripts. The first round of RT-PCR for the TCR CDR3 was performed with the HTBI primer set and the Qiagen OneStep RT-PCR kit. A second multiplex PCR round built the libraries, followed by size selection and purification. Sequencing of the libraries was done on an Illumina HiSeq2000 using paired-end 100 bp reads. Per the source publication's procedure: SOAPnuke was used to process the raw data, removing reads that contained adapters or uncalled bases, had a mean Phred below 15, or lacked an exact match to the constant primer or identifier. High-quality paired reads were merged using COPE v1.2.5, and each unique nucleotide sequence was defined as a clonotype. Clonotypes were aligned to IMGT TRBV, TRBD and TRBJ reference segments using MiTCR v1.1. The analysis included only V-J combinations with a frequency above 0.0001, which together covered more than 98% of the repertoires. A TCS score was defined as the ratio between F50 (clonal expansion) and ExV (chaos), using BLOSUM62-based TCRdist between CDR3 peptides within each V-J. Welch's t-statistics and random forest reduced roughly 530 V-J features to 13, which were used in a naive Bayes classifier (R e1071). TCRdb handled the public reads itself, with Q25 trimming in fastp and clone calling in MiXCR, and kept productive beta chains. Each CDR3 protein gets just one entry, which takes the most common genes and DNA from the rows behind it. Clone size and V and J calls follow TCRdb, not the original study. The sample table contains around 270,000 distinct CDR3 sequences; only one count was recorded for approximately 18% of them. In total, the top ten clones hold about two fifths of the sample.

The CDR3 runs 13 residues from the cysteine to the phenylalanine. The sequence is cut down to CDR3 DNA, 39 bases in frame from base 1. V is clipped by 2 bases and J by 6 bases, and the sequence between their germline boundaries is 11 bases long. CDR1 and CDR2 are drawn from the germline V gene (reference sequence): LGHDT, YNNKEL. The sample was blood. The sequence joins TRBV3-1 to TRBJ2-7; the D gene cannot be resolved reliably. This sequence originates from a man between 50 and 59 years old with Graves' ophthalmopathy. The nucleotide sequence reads TGTGCCAGCAGCCAATGGCAGGCCGCCGAGCAGTACTTC. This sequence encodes CASSQWQAAEQYF.